This TCR beta chain was sequenced for a study of cytomegalovirus exposure and HLA in healthy donors. Study-level results: Later analysis suggested most CMV-associated TCR beta chains were HLA-restricted. High sensitivity and specificity were reportedly achieved when the classifier diagnosed cytomegalovirus status. Common viral pathogens seemed, in a later analysis, to connect with several of the most significant clusters.

CDR3 length: 14 amino acids. The germline CDR1 and CDR2 sequences are MNHNS and SASEGT. The V and J ends lost 4 bases and 8 bases respectively, with 14 bases between them. A remark on this clone: Antigen unknown.

The study ran its PCR with 60 Vbeta and 13 Jbeta primers. TCRdb keeps only in-frame clones here, not all; method: immunoSEQ multiplex PCR. The sample consists of 150,000 to 200,000 clones, around 78% of them appearing once. V is TRBV6-1 and J is TRBJ1-4; no clear D. This receptor was taken from a woman aged 35 to 49 in good health and CMV-seronegative. The specimen sequenced was PBMCs. The CDR3 sequence: CASSVWRAGEKLFF. The CDR3 region has the DNA TGTGCCAGCAGTGTCTGGAGGGCGGGAGAAAAACTGTTTTTT.